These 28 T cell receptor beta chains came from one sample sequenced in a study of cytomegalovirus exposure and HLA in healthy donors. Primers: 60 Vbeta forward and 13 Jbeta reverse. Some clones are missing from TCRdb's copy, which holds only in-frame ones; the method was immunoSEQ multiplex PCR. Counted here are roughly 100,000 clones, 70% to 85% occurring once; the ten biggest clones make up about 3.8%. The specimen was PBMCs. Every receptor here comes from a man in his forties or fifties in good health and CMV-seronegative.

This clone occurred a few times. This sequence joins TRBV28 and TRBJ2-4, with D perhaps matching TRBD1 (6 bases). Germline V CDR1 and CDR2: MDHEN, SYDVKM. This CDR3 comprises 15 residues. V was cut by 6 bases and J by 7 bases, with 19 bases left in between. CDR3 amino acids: CASSPGNTGSNIQYF. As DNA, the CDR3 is TGTGCCAGCAGCCCCGGAAACACAGGGAGTAACATTCAGTACTTC.

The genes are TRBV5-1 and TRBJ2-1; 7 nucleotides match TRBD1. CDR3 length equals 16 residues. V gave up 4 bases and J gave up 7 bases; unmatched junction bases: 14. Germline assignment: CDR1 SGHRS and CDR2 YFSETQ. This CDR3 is CASSTGAPREGNEQFF. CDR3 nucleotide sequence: TGCGCCAGCAGCACAGGGGCCCCTCGTGAGGGGAATGAGCAGTTCTTC.

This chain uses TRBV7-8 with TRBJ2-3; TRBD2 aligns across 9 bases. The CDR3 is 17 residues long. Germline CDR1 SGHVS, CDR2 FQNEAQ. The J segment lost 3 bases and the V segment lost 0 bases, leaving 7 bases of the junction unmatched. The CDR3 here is CASSLALSGSVTDTQYF. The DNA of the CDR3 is TGTGCCAGCAGCTTAGCGCTTAGCGGGAGTGTGACAGATACGCAGTATTTT. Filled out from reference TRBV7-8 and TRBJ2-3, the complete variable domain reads GAGVSQSPRYKVAKRGQDVALRCDPISGHVSLFWYQQALGQGPEFLTYFQNEAQLDKSGLPSDRFFAERPEGSVSTLKIQRTQQEDSAVYLCASSLALSGSVTDTQYFGPGTRLTVL.

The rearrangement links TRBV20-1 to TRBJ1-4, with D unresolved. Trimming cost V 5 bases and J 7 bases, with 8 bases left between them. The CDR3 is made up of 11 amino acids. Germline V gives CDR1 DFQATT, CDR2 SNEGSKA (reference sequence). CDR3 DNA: TGCAGTGCTTCCCGGGTTGAAAAACTGTTTTTT. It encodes CSASRVEKLFF.

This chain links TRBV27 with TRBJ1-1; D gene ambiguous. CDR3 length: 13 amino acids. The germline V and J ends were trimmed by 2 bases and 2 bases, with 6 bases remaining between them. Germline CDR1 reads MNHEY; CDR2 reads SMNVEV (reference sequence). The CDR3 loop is CASSLDINTEAFF. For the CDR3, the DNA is TGTGCCAGCAGTTTAGACATAAACACTGAAGCTTTCTTT.

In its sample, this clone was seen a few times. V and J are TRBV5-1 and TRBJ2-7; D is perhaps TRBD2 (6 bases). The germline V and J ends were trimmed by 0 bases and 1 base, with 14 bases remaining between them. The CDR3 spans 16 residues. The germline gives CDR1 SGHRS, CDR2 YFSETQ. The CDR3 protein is CASSLAWGERSYEQYF. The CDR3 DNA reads TGCGCCAGCAGCTTGGCCTGGGGGGAGCGGTCCTACGAGCAGTACTTC.

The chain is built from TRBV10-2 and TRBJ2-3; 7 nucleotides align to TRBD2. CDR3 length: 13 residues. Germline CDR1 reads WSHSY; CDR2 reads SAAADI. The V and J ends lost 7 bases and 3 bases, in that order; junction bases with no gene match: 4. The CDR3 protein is CASKRGRTDTQYF. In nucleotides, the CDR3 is TGCGCCAGCAAGCGGGGTAGAACAGATACGCAGTATTTT.

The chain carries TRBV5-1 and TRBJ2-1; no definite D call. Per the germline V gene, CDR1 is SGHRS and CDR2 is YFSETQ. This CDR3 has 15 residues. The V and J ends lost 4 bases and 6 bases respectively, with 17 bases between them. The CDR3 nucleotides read TGCGCCAGCAGCCCCGGCACCGTTTCGGGCAATGAGCAGTTCTTC. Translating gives CASSPGTVSGNEQFF.

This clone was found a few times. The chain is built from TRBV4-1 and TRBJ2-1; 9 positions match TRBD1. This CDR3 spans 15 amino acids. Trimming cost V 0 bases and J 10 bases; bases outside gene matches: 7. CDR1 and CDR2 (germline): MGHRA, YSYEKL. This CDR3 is CASSQEGTGSSEQFF. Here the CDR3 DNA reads TGCGCCAGCAGCCAAGAAGGGACAGGGTCAAGCGAGCAGTTCTTC.

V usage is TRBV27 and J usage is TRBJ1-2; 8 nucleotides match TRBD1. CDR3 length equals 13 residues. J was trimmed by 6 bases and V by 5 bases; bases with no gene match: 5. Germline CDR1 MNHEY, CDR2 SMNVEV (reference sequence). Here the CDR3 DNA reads TGTGCCAGCAGTCGGGACAGGAAGGATGGCTACACCTTC. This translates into CASSRDRKDGYTF.

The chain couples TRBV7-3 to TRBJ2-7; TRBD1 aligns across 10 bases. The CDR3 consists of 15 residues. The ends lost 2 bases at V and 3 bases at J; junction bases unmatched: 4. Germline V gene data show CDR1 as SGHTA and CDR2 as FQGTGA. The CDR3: CASSLGTGVSYEQYF. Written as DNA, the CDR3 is TGTGCCAGCAGCTTAGGGACAGGGGTTAGCTACGAGCAGTACTTC.

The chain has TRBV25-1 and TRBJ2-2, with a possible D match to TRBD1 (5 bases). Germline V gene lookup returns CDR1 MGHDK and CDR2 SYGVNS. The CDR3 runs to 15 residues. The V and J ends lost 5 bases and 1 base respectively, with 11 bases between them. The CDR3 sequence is CASSLRQGNTGELFF. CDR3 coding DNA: TGTGCCAGCAGTCTTCGGCAGGGGAACACCGGGGAGCTGTTTTTT.

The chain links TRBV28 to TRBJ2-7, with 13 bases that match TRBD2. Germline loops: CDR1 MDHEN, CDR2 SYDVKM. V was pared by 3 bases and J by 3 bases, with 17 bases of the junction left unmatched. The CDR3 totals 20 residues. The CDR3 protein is CASSLGESGLAGAALYEQYF. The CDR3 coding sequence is TGTGCCAGCAGTTTGGGTGAGAGTGGACTAGCGGGGGCCGCTCTCTACGAGCAGTACTTC.

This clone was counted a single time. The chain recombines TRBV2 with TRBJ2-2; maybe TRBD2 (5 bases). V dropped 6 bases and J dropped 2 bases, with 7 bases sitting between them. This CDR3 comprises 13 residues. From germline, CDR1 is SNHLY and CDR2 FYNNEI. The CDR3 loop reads CASRTGNTGELFF. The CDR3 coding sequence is TGTGCCAGCAGGACGGGAAACACCGGGGAGCTGTTTTTT.

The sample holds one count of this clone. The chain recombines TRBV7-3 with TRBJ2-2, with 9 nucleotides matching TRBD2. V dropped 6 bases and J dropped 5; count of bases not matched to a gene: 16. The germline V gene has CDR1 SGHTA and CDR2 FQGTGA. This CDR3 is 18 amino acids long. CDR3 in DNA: TGTGCCAGCAGTATCGCCCCGGGAGCGGGAGGAGGAACCGGGGAGCTGTTTTTT. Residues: CASSIAPGAGGGTGELFF.

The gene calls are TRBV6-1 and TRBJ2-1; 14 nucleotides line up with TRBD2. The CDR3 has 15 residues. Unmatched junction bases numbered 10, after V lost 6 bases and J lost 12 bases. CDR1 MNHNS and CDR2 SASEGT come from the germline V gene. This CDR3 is CASSAGTSGGRWQFF. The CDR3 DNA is TGTGCCAGCAGCGCCGGGACTAGCGGGGGTAGATGGCAGTTCTTC.

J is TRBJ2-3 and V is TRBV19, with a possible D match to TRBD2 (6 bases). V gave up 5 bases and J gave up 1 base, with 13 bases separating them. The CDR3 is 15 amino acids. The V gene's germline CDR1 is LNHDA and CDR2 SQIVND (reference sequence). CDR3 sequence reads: CASSVSGYGTDTQYF. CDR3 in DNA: TGTGCCAGTAGTGTTAGCGGATACGGCACAGATACGCAGTATTTT.

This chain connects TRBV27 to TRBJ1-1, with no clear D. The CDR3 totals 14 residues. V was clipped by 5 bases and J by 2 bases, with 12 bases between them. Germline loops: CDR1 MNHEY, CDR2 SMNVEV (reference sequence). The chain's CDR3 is CASSPARLNTEAFF. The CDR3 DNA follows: TGTGCCAGCAGTCCTGCCCGCCTAAACACTGAAGCTTTCTTT.

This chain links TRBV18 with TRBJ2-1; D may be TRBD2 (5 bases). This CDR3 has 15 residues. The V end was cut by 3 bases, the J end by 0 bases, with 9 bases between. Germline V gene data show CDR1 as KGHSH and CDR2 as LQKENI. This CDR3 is CASSPDFSSYNEQFF. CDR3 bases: TGTGCCAGCTCACCGGACTTTAGCTCCTACAATGAGCAGTTCTTC. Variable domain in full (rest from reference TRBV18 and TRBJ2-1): NAGVMQNPRHLVRRRGQEARLRCSPMKGHSHVYWYRQLPEEGLKFMVYLQKENIIDESGMPKERFSAEFPKEGPSILRIQQVVRGDSAAYFCASSPDFSSYNEQFFGPGTRLTVL.

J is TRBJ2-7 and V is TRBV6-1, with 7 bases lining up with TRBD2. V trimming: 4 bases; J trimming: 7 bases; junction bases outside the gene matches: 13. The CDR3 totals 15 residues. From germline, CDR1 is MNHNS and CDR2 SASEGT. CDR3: CASSGADSWGGEQYF. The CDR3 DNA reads TGTGCCAGCAGTGGGGCAGACTCCTGGGGGGGGGAGCAGTACTTC.

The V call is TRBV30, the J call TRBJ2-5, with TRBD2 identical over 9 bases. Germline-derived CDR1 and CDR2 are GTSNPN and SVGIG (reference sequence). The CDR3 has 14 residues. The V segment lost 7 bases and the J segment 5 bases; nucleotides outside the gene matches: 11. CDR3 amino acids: CAYGGGRASETQYF. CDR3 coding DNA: TGTGCCTATGGCGGCGGGAGGGCCTCGGAGACCCAGTACTTC.

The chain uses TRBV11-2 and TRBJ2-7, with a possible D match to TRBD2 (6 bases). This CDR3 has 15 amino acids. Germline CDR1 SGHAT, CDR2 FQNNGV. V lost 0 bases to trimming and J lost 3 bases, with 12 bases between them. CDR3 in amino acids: CASSLDILANYEQYF. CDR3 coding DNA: TGTGCCAGCAGCTTAGATATCCTAGCGAACTACGAGCAGTACTTC.

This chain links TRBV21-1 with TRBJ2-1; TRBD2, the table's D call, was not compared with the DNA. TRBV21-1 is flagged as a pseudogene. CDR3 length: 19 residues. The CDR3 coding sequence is TGTGCCAGCAGCCCTTGCGGACTAGCGGGAGGGCCAAACTACAATGAGCAGTTCTTC. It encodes CASSPCGLAGGPNYNEQFF.

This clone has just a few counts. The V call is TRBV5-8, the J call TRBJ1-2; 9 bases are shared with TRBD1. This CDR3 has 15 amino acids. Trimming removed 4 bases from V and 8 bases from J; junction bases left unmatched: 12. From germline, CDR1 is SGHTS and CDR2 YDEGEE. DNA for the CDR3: TGTGCCAGCAGCCTTGGACAGGGGATGTTCGAGGGCTACACCTTC. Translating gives CASSLGQGMFEGYTF.

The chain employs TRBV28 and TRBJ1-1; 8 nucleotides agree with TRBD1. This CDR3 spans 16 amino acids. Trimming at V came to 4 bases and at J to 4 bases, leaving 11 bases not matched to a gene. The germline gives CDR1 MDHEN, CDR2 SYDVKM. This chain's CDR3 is CASSSGQGGRRTEAFF. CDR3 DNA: TGTGCCAGCAGTTCCGGACAGGGAGGGCGGCGCACTGAAGCTTTCTTT.

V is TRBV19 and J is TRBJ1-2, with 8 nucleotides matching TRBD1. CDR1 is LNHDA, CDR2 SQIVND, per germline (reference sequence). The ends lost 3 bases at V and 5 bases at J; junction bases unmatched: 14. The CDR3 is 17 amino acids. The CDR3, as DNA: TGTGCCAGTAGTATCAGCGGCGGTGGGGGGACAGGATATGGCTACACCTTC. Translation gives CASSISGGGGTGYGYTF.

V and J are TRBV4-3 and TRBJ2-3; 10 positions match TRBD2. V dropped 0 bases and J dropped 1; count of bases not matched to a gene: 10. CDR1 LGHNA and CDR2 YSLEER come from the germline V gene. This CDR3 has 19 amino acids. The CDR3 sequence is CASSQDGLAGVVGTDTQYF. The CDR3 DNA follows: TGCGCCAGCAGCCAAGATGGGCTAGCGGGAGTAGTTGGCACAGATACGCAGTATTTT.

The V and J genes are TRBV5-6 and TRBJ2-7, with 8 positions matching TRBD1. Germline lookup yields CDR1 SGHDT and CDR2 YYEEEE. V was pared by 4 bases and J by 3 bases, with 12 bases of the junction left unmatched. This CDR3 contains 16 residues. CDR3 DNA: TGTGCCAGCAGCAGAGGGTGGGGGACAGGAAGCTACGAGCAGTACTTC. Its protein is CASSRGWGTGSYEQYF.